The 16 T cell receptor beta chains presented below share a single source sample, sequenced in a study of tumor and adjacent non-tumor tissue in lung cancer. Three rounds of nested PCR, following a modified ARM-PCR protocol, produced the TCRbeta library. TCRdb itself ran the multiplex PCR reads through MiXCR, one entry per CDR3 protein. The table lists over 100,000 distinct CDR3 sequences, 75% of them singletons. The template was RNA from unsorted bulk tissue. Sequencing input: lung tumor tissue. All receptors come from a woman in her fifties or sixties with non-small cell lung cancer.

This clonotype was detected many times. V is TRBV6-6 and J is TRBJ1-1; the D gene is possibly TRBD1 (6 bases). The length of the CDR3 is 12 residues. V lost 4 bases and J lost 8, with 11 bases in between. Germline V gene data show CDR1 as MNHNY and CDR2 as SVGAGI (reference sequence). CDR3 sequence reads: CASSLQGPEAFF. CDR3 bases: TGTGCCAGCAGTTTACAGGGACCCGAAGCTTTCTTT.

For this clonotype: The junction departs from the called germline gene at one end, perhaps through a read error. This chain links TRBV11-2 with TRBJ2-7; the D gene is possibly TRBD1 (5 bases). The V gene's germline CDR1 is SGHAT and CDR2 FQNNGV. The CDR3 sequence is 14 residues long. CDR3 sequence reads: CASSHRLQGYKQYF. CDR3 nucleotide sequence: TGTGCCAGCAGCCATAGACTTCAGGGCTACAAGCAGTACTTC.

Note on this clonotype: A much bigger clone sits one base away, suggesting this may be a read error. This rearrangement joins TRBV20-1 to TRBJ1-2, with unresolved D. Germline-derived CDR1 and CDR2 are DFQATT and SNEGSKA (reference sequence). The CDR3 loop spans 13 amino acids. The DNA for the CDR3 is TGCAGTTCTAGAGTGCCCGTCGGTTATGGCTACACCTTC. Protein: CSSRVPVGYGYTF.

With regard to this clonotype: The junction does not match germline at one end; this may be a read error. The chain joins TRBV5-5 to TRBJ2-7, with D possibly matching TRBD2 (5 bases). Germline CDR1 is SGHKS and CDR2 is YYEKEE (reference sequence). The CDR3 contains 12 residues. The CDR3 bases are TGTGCCAGTAGCCTGGACGCGGGCGAGCGGTACTTC. This sequence encodes CASSLDAGERYF.

This chain joins TRBV7-8 and TRBJ2-7; D is unresolved. The CDR3 runs to 15 residues. Between the trimmed V and J ends, which lost 6 bases and 4 bases, there was a span of 19 bases. Germline V gives CDR1 SGHVS, CDR2 FQNEAQ. The CDR3 nucleotides read TGTGCCAGCAGGGAGAATCCGGGCCTTAATTACGAGCAGTACTTC. It codes for CASRENPGLNYEQYF. The whole variable domain, remainder taken from reference TRBV7-8 and TRBJ2-7, is GAGVSQSPRYKVAKRGQDVALRCDPISGHVSLFWYQQALGQGPEFLTYFQNEAQLDKSGLPSDRFFAERPEGSVSTLKIQRTQQEDSAVYLCASRENPGLNYEQYFGPGTRLTVT.

The chain employs TRBV7-9 and TRBJ2-5; D possibly corresponds to TRBD1 (5 bases). V shed 3 bases and J shed 1 base, with 12 bases lying between them. The CDR3 has 15 amino acids. Germline values: CDR1 SEHNR, CDR2 FQNEAQ (reference sequence). CDR3 bases: TGTGCCAGCAGCTTCAGACAGCAGCCCCAAGAGACCCAGTACTTC. Translating it yields CASSFRQQPQETQYF.

As concerns this clonotype: Its ends do not fully match the called genes, so a read error is possible. J is TRBJ2-7 and V is TRBV11-1; D may be TRBD1 or TRBD2 (5 bases each). Germline V gene lookup returns CDR1 SGHAT and CDR2 FQDESV (reference sequence). The CDR3 length is 14 residues. The DNA of the CDR3 is TGTGCCAGCAGTTGGGACCGCGGATGTTACGAGCAATACTTC. Its protein is CASSWDRGCYEQYF.

A word on this clonotype: The CDR3 does not end in the conserved phenylalanine or tryptophan, so this is likely a read error. The V and J genes are TRBV11-2 and TRBJ1-5, with D tentatively TRBD1 (5 bases). The CDR3 is 14 residues long. The V gene's germline CDR1 is SGHAT and CDR2 FQNNGV. V shed 5 bases and J shed 8 bases, with 16 bases lying between them. The CDR3 DNA sequence: TGTGCCAGCAGCAGGACTGGGACCGATGAGCCCCAGCATTCT. Amino acids: CASSRTGTDEPQHS.

This clonotype was detected many times. The chain carries TRBV28 and TRBJ2-5, with D possibly being TRBD2 (6 bases). The CDR3 length is 14 residues. Germline V gives CDR1 MDHEN, CDR2 SYDVKM. V was cut by 5 bases and J by 5 bases, with 15 bases left in between. CDR3 residues: CASSPGGAGETQYF. The CDR3, as DNA: TGTGCCAGCAGTCCCGGAGGGGCTGGGGAGACCCAGTACTTC.

As to this clonotype: One end of the junction does not line up with germline, which may come from a read error. This chain links TRBV20-1 with TRBJ2-6; D is uncertain. The CDR3 totals 16 residues. The germline gives CDR1 DFQATT, CDR2 SNEGSKA (reference sequence). The CDR3 DNA follows: TGCAGTGCTAGAGATTACTCGGGCTCTTGGGCCAACGTCCTGACCTTC. It specifies CSARDYSGSWANVLTF.

About this clonotype: One junction end disagrees with the germline gene, perhaps due to a read error. The chain is built from TRBV20-1 and TRBJ2-2, with 11 bases fitting TRBD2. Germline CDR1 and CDR2: DFQATT and SNEGSKA (reference sequence). The CDR3 extends over 13 amino acids. The CDR3 loop reads CGAGGLAGGELPF. The CDR3 region has the DNA TGCGGTGCTGGAGGACTAGCGGGCGGGGAGCTGCCTTTT.

This clonotype has a count of ten or more. The J gene is TRBJ1-2, the V gene TRBV14; D may be TRBD1 (6 bases). V lost 1 base to trimming and J lost 8 bases, with 11 bases between them. Germline lookup yields CDR1 SGHDN and CDR2 FVKESK. The CDR3 has 13 amino acids. In DNA form, the CDR3 reads TGTGCCAGCAGCCAAGGGGACATGAGGGGCTACACCTTC. This sequence encodes CASSQGDMRGYTF.

In the case of this clonotype: A much larger clone differs from this one at a single base, so this may be a read error. The rearrangement uses TRBV30 and TRBJ2-7; 7 bases match TRBD2. Germline values: CDR1 GTSNPN, CDR2 SVGIG (reference sequence). Trimming removed 3 bases from V and 8 bases from J; junction bases left unmatched: 4. This CDR3 region has 11 residues. This chain's CDR3 is CAWSWEGQQYF. DNA for the CDR3: TGTGCCTGGAGCTGGGAGGGGCAGCAGTACTTC.

This clonotype was counted between two and nine times. A much larger clone sits a single nucleotide away, making a read error possible. V and J are TRBV6-2 or TRBV6-3 and TRBJ1-5; D might be TRBD1 (5 bases). With 7 bases removed from V and 3 bases from J, the gap between germline ends came to 10 bases. The CDR3 is made up of 13 amino acids. The germline V gene has CDR1 MNHEY and CDR2 SVGEGT. The DNA for the CDR3 is TGTGCCAGCAAGAAGGACAACAATCAGCCCCAGCATTTT. This encodes CASKKDNNQPQHF.

This chain uses TRBV28 with TRBJ2-2; 8 bases map to TRBD1. The CDR3 length is 16 residues. Germline CDR1 is MDHEN and CDR2 is SYDVKM. With V trimmed by 6 bases and J by 2 bases, 8 bases remained unmatched. CDR3 region: CASSLGDRLNTGELFF. For the CDR3, the DNA is TGTGCCAGCAGCCTCGGGGACAGGCTAAACACCGGGGAGCTGTTTTTT. Variable domain in full (rest from reference TRBV28 and TRBJ2-2): DVKVTQSSRYLVKRTGEKVFLECVQDMDHENMFWYRQDPGLGLRLIYFSYDVKMKEKGDIPEGYSVSREKKERFSLILESASTNQTSMYLCASSLGDRLNTGELFFGEGSRLTVL.

As for this clonotype: A much larger clone lies one base from this, so it may be a read error. The chain employs TRBV20-1 and TRBJ2-1; 12 nucleotides align to TRBD2. This CDR3 contains 14 residues. The germline CDR1 and CDR2 sequences are DFQATT and SNEGSKA (reference sequence). CDR3 residues: CSARLAGAYNERFF. The DNA of the CDR3 is TGCAGTGCCAGACTAGCGGGGGCCTACAATGAGCGGTTCTTC.